This TCR beta chain was identified during a study of T cell repertoires in cytomegalovirus infection. Study-wide points: Summed frequency of public TCR beta families distinguished CMV carriers with the relevant HLA.

One entry per CDR3 protein results from TCRdb running MiXCR on the reads. The table lists about 250,000 distinct CDR3 sequences, roughly an eighth of them singletons. The CDR3 contains 19 residues. The V gene end was trimmed by 8 bases and the J gene end by 3 bases; junction bases not matched to a gene: 20. Germline V CDR1 and CDR2: MNHNS, SASEGT. The sample holds many counts of this clonotype. Antigen: not known. This receptor was identified in a human donor in good health (CMV status not recorded). Some clones in this sample may be carry-over from other donors' samples. Sequenced sample: PBMCs. V is TRBV6-1 and J is TRBJ1-4; 8 bases match TRBD1. The CDR3 is CASSSTGQGRIPANEKLFF. CDR3 DNA sequence: TGTGCCAGCTCCTCCACCGGACAGGGAAGAATTCCGGCTAATGAAAAACTGTTTTTT.